This T cell receptor beta chain was retrieved from a study of blood T cell repertoires in COVID-19. Study-wide background: T cells, B-cell-depleted T cells, or PBMCs supplied cDNA or gDNA.

Clones were read by immunoSEQ multiplex PCR, and TCRdb kept only the in-frame ones, dropping some. The repertoire holds about half a million clones, with approximately 85% as singletons. Germline V gene sequence: CDR1 LNHDA, CDR2 SQIVND (reference sequence). This CDR3 has 16 residues. Trimming removed 1 base from V and 0 bases from J, with 7 bases in between. The sequenced sample consisted of peripheral blood. This chain uses TRBV19 with TRBJ2-6; a weak D match, TRBD2 (6 bases). The source of this sequence is a human donor in a cohort sampled during active COVID-19. CDR3 residues: CASSIVGGSGANVLTF. In nucleotides, the CDR3 is TGTGCCAGTAGTATAGTGGGGGGCTCTGGGGCCAACGTCCTGACTTTC.